Following are 26 T cell receptor beta chains from one sample sequenced in a study of blood T cell repertoires in COVID-19. Profiled with immunoSEQ multiplex PCR; TCRdb holds only in-frame clones, not every one. The sample gives about 220,000 clones, 80% of which show up once; about 13% is in the top ten. The source material was peripheral blood. These receptors came from a human donor in a cohort sampled during active COVID-19.

The chain links TRBV19 to TRBJ2-5; 7 nucleotides line up with TRBD1. V was clipped by 4 bases and J by 3 bases; unmatched bases: 2. Germline values: CDR1 LNHDA, CDR2 SQIVND (reference sequence). The CDR3 spans 13 residues. The CDR3, as DNA: TGTGCCAGTAGTACCGACAGGGAAGAGACCCAGTACTTC. Residues: CASSTDREETQYF.

This clone has just a few counts. The chain combines TRBV7-3 with TRBJ2-3; D ambiguous. The CDR3 has 13 residues. The V end lost 1 base, the J end lost 6 bases, and 8 bases lay between the germline ends. Per germline, CDR1 SGHTA and CDR2 FQGTGA. The CDR3 region is CASSLIHLDTQYF. The DNA for the CDR3 is TGTGCCAGCAGCTTAATCCACTTGGATACGCAGTATTTT.

The gene calls are TRBV4-3 and TRBJ1-5; 9 bases fit TRBD1. CDR3 size: 15 residues. The germline V gene encodes CDR1 LGHNA and CDR2 YSLEER. V shed 0 bases and J 6 bases; nucleotides not matched to a gene: 3. The CDR3 coding sequence is TGCGCCAGCAGCCAAGATAACAGGGGGCTTCAGCCCCAGCATTTT. Translating gives CASSQDNRGLQPQHF.

This clone occurred a few times. This sequence joins TRBV18 and TRBJ1-2, with 8 bases that match TRBD1. Germline CDR1 reads KGHSH; CDR2 reads LQKENI. The CDR3 consists of 15 residues. V shed 4 bases and J 5 bases; nucleotides not matched to a gene: 9. The CDR3 here is CASSRGQGPIYGYTF. As DNA, the CDR3 is TGTGCCAGCTCACGAGGACAGGGCCCTATTTATGGCTACACCTTC. The entire variable domain, with the rest obtained from reference TRBV18 and TRBJ1-2, is as follows: NAGVMQNPRHLVRRRGQEARLRCSPMKGHSHVYWYRQLPEEGLKFMVYLQKENIIDESGMPKERFSAEFPKEGPSILRIQQVVRGDSAAYFCASSRGQGPIYGYTFGSGTRLTVV.

In its sample, this clone was seen once. The rearrangement uses TRBV2 and TRBJ1-1; tentatively, D is TRBD1 (6 bases). Germline V CDR1 and CDR2: SNHLY, FYNNEI. There are 11 residues in the CDR3. The V gene lost 5 bases and the J gene lost 9 bases, with 10 bases spanning the gap. The CDR3 here is CASSLGGKAFF. In nucleotides, the CDR3 is TGTGCCAGCAGTTTAGGGGGTAAAGCTTTCTTT.

This clone was seen once. This chain uses TRBV28 with TRBJ1-2; D not certain. The CDR3 has 15 amino acids. Per germline, CDR1 MDHEN and CDR2 SYDVKM. Trimming took 8 bases from V and 0 from J, leaving 16 bases between them. The CDR3 here is CASSFGGYSNYGYTF. The CDR3 DNA reads as TGTGCCAGCTCTTTCGGCGGATACTCTAACTATGGCTACACCTTC.

The chain links TRBV28 to TRBJ1-3; D ambiguous. This CDR3 region has 14 residues. Trimming removed 4 bases at V and 2 bases at J, with 9 bases between. Per germline, CDR1 MDHEN and CDR2 SYDVKM. CDR3 in amino acids: CASSSGGPGNTIYF. The DNA for the CDR3 is TGTGCCAGCAGTTCAGGAGGGCCTGGAAACACCATATATTTT.

The chain is built from TRBV7-8 and TRBJ2-2, with 10 bases matching TRBD1. The CDR3 covers 14 residues. The germline CDR1 and CDR2 sequences are SGHVS and FQNEAQ. V lost 7 bases, J lost 4 bases, and 3 bases stayed unmatched. CDR3 amino acids: CASIRTGGTGELFF. Here the CDR3 DNA reads TGTGCCAGCATCCGGACAGGGGGCACCGGGGAGCTGTTTTTT.

Concerning this clone itself: A much larger clonotype is one base distant, so this may be a read error. The chain employs TRBV5-5 and TRBJ1-1; 11 bases fit TRBD1. V gave up 4 bases and J gave up 1 base; unmatched junction bases: 3. The CDR3 has 15 amino acids. Germline V CDR1 and CDR2: SGHKS, YYEKEE (reference sequence). The CDR3 spells CASSGGQGGNTEAFF. As DNA, the CDR3 is TGTGCCAGCAGCGGGGGACAGGGGGGGAACACTGAAGCTTTCTTT.

This chain connects TRBV5-4 to TRBJ1-1; possibly TRBD1 for D (5 bases). Germline V gene data show CDR1 as SGHNT and CDR2 as YYREEE (reference sequence). Trimming took 5 bases from V and 4 from J, leaving 12 bases between them. This CDR3 contains 13 residues. CDR3 residues: CASSSTVSTEAFF. In nucleotides, the CDR3 is TGTGCCAGCAGTTCGACAGTAAGCACTGAAGCTTTCTTT. Drawing the rest from reference TRBV5-4 and TRBJ1-1, the complete variable domain is ETGVTQSPTHLIKTRGQQVTLRCSSQSGHNTVSWYQQALGQGPQFIFQYYREEENGRGNFPPRFSGLQFPNYSSELNVNALELDDSALYLCASSSTVSTEAFFGQGTRLTVV.

The rearrangement uses TRBV10-3 and TRBJ2-6; 12 bases align to TRBD2. The CDR3 consists of 18 residues. V was clipped by 3 bases and J by 3 bases; unmatched bases: 6. Germline loops: CDR1 ENHRY, CDR2 SYGVKD. The CDR3 sequence: CAISETSGRTGGANVLTF. Written as DNA, the CDR3 is TGTGCCATCAGTGAAACTAGCGGGAGGACGGGTGGGGCCAACGTCCTGACTTTC.

J is TRBJ2-7 and V is TRBV28; a weak D match, TRBD1 (5 bases). V shed 4 bases and J shed 5 bases, with 21 bases lying between them. Germline values: CDR1 MDHEN, CDR2 SYDVKM. The CDR3 has 16 residues. Here the CDR3 DNA reads TGTGCCAGCAGTTCCTTGGAAGGGGCAGGAGAAGACGAGCAGTACTTC. It codes for CASSSLEGAGEDEQYF.

This clone was picked up one time. The chain recombines TRBV5-5 with TRBJ1-2, with D unresolved. The CDR3 length is 12 residues. Looked up from germline, CDR1 is SGHKS and CDR2 is YYEKEE (reference sequence). The V gene lost 3 bases and the J gene lost 8 bases, with 11 bases spanning the gap. As DNA, the CDR3 is TGTGCCAGCAGCTGGAGCGGGTGGGGCTACACCTTC. Amino acids: CASSWSGWGYTF.

The V call is TRBV28, the J call TRBJ1-5; 7 bases line up with TRBD1. CDR1 is MDHEN, CDR2 SYDVKM, per germline. Losses at the gene ends were 5 bases for V and 6 bases for J; bases not matched to a gene: 1. The CDR3 totals 12 residues. The CDR3 sequence: CASSQGGQPQHF. CDR3 coding DNA: TGTGCCAGCAGTCAGGGGGGTCAGCCCCAGCATTTT.

The chain joins TRBV18 to TRBJ1-5, with 9 bases that match TRBD1. Germline CDR1 reads KGHSH; CDR2 reads LQKENI. The CDR3 covers 15 residues. Unmatched junction bases numbered 3, after V lost 2 bases and J lost 4 bases. CDR3 coding DNA: TGTGCCAGCTCACCAACGACAGGGGGAAATCAGCCCCAGCATTTT. Translation gives CASSPTTGGNQPQHF.

V is TRBV25-1 and J is TRBJ2-5, with 8 nucleotides matching TRBD2. The CDR3 runs 14 residues. In germline, CDR1 is MGHDK, CDR2 SYGVNS. Unmatched junction bases numbered 2, after V lost 0 bases and J lost 5 bases. DNA for the CDR3: TGTGCCAGCAGTGAATACGCTAGCGGGGAGACCCAGTACTTC. Translated: CASSEYASGETQYF.

This clone came up many times. Other DNA sequences in the same sample also yield this CDR3. CDR3 region: CASSLGTSVYNEQFF. The CDR3 region has the DNA TGTGCCAGCAGCTTGGGGACTAGCGTCTACAATGAGCAGTTCTTC. The genes are TRBV5-4 and TRBJ2-1; 9 nucleotides align to TRBD2. Germline-derived CDR1 and CDR2 are SGHNT and YYREEE (reference sequence). The CDR3 is made up of 15 amino acids. J lost 3 bases, V lost 0 bases, and 1 base had no gene match.

The rearrangement joins TRBV29-1 to TRBJ1-5; D call uncertain. The CDR3 extends over 13 amino acids. V shed 1 base and J shed 12 bases, with 16 bases lying between them. Looked up from germline, CDR1 is SQVTM and CDR2 is ANQGSEA. CDR3 in amino acids: CSVEVGPVGIQHF. The CDR3 coding sequence is TGCAGCGTTGAAGTAGGACCGGTCGGGATCCAGCATTTT.

The gene calls are TRBV25-1 and TRBJ1-2; possibly TRBD1 for D (6 bases). The CDR3 loop spans 16 amino acids. The germline CDR1 and CDR2 sequences are MGHDK and SYGVNS. The V and J ends lost 2 bases and 1 base respectively, with 14 bases between them. The CDR3 here is CASSEPTTGHNYGYTF. The CDR3, as DNA: TGTGCCAGCAGTGAACCGACGACAGGCCATAACTATGGCTACACCTTC.

CDR3 residues: CASASLGQGEASEQFF. The CDR3 nucleotides are TGCGCCAGCGCCTCACTCGGACAGGGGGAAGCGAGTGAGCAGTTCTTC. J is TRBJ2-1 and V is TRBV5-1; 10 nucleotides align to TRBD1. Germline assignment: CDR1 SGHRS and CDR2 YFSETQ. V was clipped by 7 bases and J by 9 bases; unmatched bases: 16. CDR3 size: 16 residues.

The V and J genes are TRBV7-2 and TRBJ2-3, with 8 bases lining up with TRBD2. Germline CDR1 SGHTA, CDR2 FQGNSA. V gave up 4 bases and J gave up 0 bases; unmatched junction bases: 3. The CDR3 runs 15 residues. The CDR3 DNA follows: TGTGCCAGCAGCTCCGGACTAGCTAGCACAGATACGCAGTATTTT. Protein: CASSSGLASTDTQYF.

There are many counts of this clone. Other DNA variants within this sample encode the same CDR3. The rearrangement joins TRBV5-1 to TRBJ1-1; 8 bases align to TRBD1. Germline V gene sequence: CDR1 SGHRS, CDR2 YFSETQ. The CDR3 loop spans 14 amino acids. Trimming at V came to 3 bases and at J to 1 base, leaving 2 bases not matched to a gene. The CDR3 nucleotides read TGCGCCAGCAGCTCCGGACAGGGGAACACTGAAGCTTTCTTT. Its translation: CASSSGQGNTEAFF.

The chain couples TRBV2 to TRBJ2-5; 7 bases fit TRBD1. Looked up from germline, CDR1 is SNHLY and CDR2 is FYNNEI. Germline trimming cut 6 bases from V and 4 bases from J; bases unmatched to any gene: 11. There are 15 residues in the CDR3. CDR3 in DNA: TGTGCCAGCAGGCCAGGGACAGTCGCAGGAGAGACCCAGTACTTC. It translates to CASRPGTVAGETQYF. Full variable domain (outside the CDR3, taken from reference TRBV2 and TRBJ2-5): EPEVTQTPSHQVTQMGQEVILRCVPISNHLYFYWYRQILGQKVEFLVSFYNNEISEKSEIFDDQFSVERPDGSNFTLKIRSTKLEDSAMYFCASRPGTVAGETQYFGPGTRLLVL.

The chain is built from TRBV6-5 and TRBJ1-1; maybe TRBD1 (6 bases). This CDR3 comprises 13 residues. Trimming removed 7 bases at V and 5 bases at J, with 14 bases between. Germline V CDR1 and CDR2: MNHEY, SVGAGI. Here the CDR3 DNA reads TGTGCCAGCATTCGGACAGCCCTGACTGAAGCTTTCTTT. It specifies CASIRTALTEAFF.

This chain joins TRBV5-1 and TRBJ2-7, with D possibly being TRBD2 (6 bases). Deletions cut 4 bases from V and 5 bases from J, with 10 bases between. This CDR3 region has 12 residues. Germline V gives CDR1 SGHRS, CDR2 YFSETQ. CDR3 region: CASSGDFHEQYF. As DNA, the CDR3 is TGCGCCAGCAGCGGGGACTTTCACGAGCAGTACTTC.

This clone was seen only a few times. The V gene is TRBV28, the J gene TRBJ1-5, with D perhaps matching TRBD1 (6 bases). V lost 5 bases, J lost 5 bases, and 16 bases lay in between. The CDR3 contains 15 residues. The germline gives CDR1 MDHEN, CDR2 SYDVKM. The CDR3 DNA is TGTGCCAGCAGTCTCCTTACAGGGAACTATCAGCCCCAGCATTTT. Protein sequence: CASSLLTGNYQPQHF.